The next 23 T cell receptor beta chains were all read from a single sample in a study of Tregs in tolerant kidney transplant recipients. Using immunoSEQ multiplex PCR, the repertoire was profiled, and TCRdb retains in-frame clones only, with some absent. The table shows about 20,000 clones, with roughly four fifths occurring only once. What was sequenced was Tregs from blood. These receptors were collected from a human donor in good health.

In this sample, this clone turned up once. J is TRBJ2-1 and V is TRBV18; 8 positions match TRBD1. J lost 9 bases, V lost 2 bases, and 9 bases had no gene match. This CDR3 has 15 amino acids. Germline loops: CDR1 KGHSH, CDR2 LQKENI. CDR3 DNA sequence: TGTGCCAGCTCACCATACAGGGGGGCCCCTTTTGAGCAGTTCTTC. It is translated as CASSPYRGAPFEQFF.

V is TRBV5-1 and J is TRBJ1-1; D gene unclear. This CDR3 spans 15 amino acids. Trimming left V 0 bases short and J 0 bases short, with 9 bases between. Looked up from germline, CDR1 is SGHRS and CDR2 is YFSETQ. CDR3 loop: CASSLVAGLNTEAFF. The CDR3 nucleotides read TGCGCCAGCAGCTTGGTTGCAGGTTTGAACACTGAAGCTTTCTTT.

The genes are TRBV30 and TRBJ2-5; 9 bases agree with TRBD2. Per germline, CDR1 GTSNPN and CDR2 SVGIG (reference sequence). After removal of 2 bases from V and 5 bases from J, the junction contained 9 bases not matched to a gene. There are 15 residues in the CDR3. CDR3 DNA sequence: TGTGCCTGGAGTCCCTTAGCGGGAGCGAGGGAGACCCAGTACTTC. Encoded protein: CAWSPLAGARETQYF.

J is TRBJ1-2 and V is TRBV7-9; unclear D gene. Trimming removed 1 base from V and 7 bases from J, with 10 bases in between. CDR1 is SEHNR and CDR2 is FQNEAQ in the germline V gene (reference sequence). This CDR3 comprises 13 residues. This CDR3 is CASSLESSSGYTF. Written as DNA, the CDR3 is TGTGCCAGCAGCTTAGAGTCCTCGTCTGGCTACACCTTC. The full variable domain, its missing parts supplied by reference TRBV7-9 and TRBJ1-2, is DTGVSQNPRHKITKRGQNVTFRCDPISEHNRLYWYRQTLGQGPEFLTYFQNEAQLEKSRLLSDRFSAERPKGSFSTLEIQRTEQGDSAMYLCASSLESSSGYTFGSGTRLTVV.

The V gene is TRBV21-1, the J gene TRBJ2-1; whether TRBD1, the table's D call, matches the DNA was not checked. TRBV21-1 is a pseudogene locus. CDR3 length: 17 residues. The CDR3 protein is CASSKNRTARWDNEQFF. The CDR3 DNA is TGTGCCAGCAGCAAAAATCGGACAGCAAGGTGGGACAATGAGCAGTTCTTC.

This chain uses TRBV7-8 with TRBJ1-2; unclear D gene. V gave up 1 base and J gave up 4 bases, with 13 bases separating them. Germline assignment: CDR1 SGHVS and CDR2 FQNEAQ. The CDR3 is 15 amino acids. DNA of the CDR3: TGTGCCAGCAGCTTAGATCCCGCACAGCTCTATGGCTACACCTTC. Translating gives CASSLDPAQLYGYTF.

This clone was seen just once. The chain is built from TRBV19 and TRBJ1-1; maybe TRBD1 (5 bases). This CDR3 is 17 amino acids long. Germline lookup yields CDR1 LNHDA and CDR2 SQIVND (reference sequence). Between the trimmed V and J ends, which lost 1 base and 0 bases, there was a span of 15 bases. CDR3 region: CASSIVPGGGMNTEAFF. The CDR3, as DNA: TGTGCCAGTAGTATAGTACCTGGGGGAGGGATGAACACTGAAGCTTTCTTT. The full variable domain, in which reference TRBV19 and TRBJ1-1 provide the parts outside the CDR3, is DGGITQSPKYLFRKEGQNVTLSCEQNLNHDAMYWYRQDPGQGLRLIYYSQIVNDFQKGDIAEGYSVSREKKESFPLTVTSAQKNPTAFYLCASSIVPGGGMNTEAFFGQGTRLTVV.

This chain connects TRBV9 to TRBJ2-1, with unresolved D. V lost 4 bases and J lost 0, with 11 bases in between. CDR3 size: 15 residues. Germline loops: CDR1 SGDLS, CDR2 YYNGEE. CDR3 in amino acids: CASSLSLSSYNEQFF. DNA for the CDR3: TGTGCCAGCAGCCTCTCCTTGAGCTCCTACAATGAGCAGTTCTTC.

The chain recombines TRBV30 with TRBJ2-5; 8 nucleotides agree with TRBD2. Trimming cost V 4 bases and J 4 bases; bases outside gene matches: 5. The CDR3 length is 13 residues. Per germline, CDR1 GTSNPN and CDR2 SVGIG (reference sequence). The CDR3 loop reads CAWKREWGETQYF. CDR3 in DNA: TGTGCCTGGAAGCGGGAGTGGGGAGAGACCCAGTACTTC.

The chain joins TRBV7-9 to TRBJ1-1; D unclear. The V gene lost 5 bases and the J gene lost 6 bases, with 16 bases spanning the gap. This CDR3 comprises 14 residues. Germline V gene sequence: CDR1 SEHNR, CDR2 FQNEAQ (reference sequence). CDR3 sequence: CASSLWTSSAEAFF. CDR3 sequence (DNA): TGTGCCAGCAGCCTTTGGACCTCGAGCGCTGAAGCTTTCTTT. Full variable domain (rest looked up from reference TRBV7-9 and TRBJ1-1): DTGVSQNPRHKITKRGQNVTFRCDPISEHNRLYWYRQTLGQGPEFLTYFQNEAQLEKSRLLSDRFSAERPKGSFSTLEIQRTEQGDSAMYLCASSLWTSSAEAFFGQGTRLTVV.

The CDR3 spells CASSLVSTDEQFF. CDR3 DNA sequence: TGCGCCAGCAGCTTGGTCTCGACCGATGAGCAGTTCTTC. The chain is built from TRBV5-1 and TRBJ2-1; D is unresolved. Trimming shortened V by 0 bases and J by 8 bases, and 9 bases separated the two germline ends. The V gene's germline CDR1 is SGHRS and CDR2 YFSETQ. The CDR3 extends over 13 amino acids.

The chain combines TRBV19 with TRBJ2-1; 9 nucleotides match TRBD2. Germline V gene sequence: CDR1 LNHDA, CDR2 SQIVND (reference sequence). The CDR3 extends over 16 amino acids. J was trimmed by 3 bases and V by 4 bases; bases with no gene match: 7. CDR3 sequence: CASSTLSGGFYNEQFF. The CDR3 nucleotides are TGTGCCAGTAGTACCCTAAGCGGGGGGTTCTACAATGAGCAGTTCTTC.

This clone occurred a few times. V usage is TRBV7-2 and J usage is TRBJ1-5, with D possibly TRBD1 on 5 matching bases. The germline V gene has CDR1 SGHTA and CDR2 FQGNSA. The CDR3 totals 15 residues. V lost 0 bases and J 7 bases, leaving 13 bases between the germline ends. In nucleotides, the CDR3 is TGTGCCAGCAGCTTAGCTGGGGGGGATTGGCAGCCCCAGCATTTT. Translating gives CASSLAGGDWQPQHF. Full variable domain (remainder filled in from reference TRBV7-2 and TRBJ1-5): GAGVSQSPSNKVTEKGKDVELRCDPISGHTALYWYRQSLGQGLEFLIYFQGNSAPDKSGLPSDRFSAERTGGSVSTLTIQRTQQEDSAVYLCASSLAGGDWQPQHFGDGTRLSIL.

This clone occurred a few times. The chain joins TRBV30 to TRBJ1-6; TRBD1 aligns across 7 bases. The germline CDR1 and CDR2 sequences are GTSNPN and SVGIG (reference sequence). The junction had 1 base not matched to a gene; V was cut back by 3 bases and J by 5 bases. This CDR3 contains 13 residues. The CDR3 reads CAWRTGNNSPLHF. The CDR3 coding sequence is TGTGCCTGGAGGACAGGGAATAATTCACCCCTCCACTTT.

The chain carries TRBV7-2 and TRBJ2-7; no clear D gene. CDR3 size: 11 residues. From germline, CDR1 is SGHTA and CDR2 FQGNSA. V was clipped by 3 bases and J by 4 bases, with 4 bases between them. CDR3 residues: CASSFRYEQYF. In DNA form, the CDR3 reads TGTGCCAGCAGCTTTAGATACGAGCAGTACTTC.

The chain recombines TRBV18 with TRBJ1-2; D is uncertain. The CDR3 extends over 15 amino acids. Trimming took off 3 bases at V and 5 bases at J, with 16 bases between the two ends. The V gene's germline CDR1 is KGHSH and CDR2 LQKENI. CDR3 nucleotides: TGTGCCAGCTCACCCCGGCCCTTAGACTTTTATGGCTACACCTTC. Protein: CASSPRPLDFYGYTF.

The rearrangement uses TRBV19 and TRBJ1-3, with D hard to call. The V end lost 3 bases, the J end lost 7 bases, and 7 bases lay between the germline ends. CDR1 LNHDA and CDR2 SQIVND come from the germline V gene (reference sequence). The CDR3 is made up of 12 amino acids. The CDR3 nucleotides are TGTGCCAGTAGTATCCACGGGAACACCATATATTTT. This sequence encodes CASSIHGNTIYF.

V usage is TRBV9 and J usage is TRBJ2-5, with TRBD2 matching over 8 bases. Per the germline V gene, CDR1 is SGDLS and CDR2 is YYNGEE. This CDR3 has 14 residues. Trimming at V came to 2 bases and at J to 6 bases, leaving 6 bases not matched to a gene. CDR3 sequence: CASSVGAGGKTQYF. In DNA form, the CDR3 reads TGTGCCAGCAGCGTGGGGGCGGGAGGAAAGACCCAGTACTTC.

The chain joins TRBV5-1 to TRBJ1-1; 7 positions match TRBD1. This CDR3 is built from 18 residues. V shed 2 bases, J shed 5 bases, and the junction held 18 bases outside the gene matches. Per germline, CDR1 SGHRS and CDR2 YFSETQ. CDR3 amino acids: CASSFVAGTVRGRTEAFF. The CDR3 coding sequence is TGCGCCAGCAGCTTTGTTGCCGGGACAGTCAGAGGCAGAACTGAAGCTTTCTTT.

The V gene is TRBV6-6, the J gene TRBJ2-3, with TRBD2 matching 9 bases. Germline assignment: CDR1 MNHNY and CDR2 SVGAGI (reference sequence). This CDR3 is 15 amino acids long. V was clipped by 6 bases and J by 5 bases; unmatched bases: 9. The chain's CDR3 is CASRGSGGPLDTQYF. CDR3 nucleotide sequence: TGTGCCAGCAGAGGCAGCGGGGGGCCCTTAGATACGCAGTATTTT.

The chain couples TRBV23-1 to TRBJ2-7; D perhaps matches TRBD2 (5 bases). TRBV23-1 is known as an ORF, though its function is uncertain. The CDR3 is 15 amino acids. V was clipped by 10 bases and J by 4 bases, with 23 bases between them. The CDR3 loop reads CATVSERGPLYEQYF. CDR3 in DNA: TGCGCCACCGTCTCCGAGAGAGGGCCCCTTTACGAGCAGTACTTC.

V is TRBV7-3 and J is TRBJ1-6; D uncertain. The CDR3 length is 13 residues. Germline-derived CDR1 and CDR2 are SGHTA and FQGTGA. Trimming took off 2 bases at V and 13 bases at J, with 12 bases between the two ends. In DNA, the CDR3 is TGTGCCAGCAGCTTATATCATGGAGTGCCCCTCCACTTT. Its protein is CASSLYHGVPLHF. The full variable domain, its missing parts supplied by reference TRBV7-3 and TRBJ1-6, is GAGVSQTPSNKVTEKGKYVELRCDPISGHTALYWYRQSLGQGPEFLIYFQGTGAADDSGLPNDRFFAVRPEGSVSTLKIQRTERGDSAVYLCASSLYHGVPLHFGNGTRLTVT.

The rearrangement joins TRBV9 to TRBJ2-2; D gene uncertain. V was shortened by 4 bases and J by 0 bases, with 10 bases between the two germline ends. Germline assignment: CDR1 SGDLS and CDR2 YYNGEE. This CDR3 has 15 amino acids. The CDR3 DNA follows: TGTGCCAGCAGCTCCCCCCCCGCGAACACCGGGGAGCTGTTTTTT. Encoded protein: CASSSPPANTGELFF.